This is a list of T cell receptor beta chains from one sample in a study of shared clonotypes between healthy human individuals. Generated by immunoSEQ multiplex PCR, the TCRdb table keeps only in-frame clones and is missing some. The table has around 340,000 clones, less than 85% seen once. The sample taken for sequencing was memory CD4+ T cells sorted from blood. Every receptor here comes from a man aged 25 to 45 in good health. Each CDR3 is given with its conserved first and last residue. Each record gives: clone size, J gene, D gene, V gene, CDR3 protein, CDR3 DNA. D genes are given only for firm matches. Some rows mark clone size as missing; the rest say once, few, many or name a class of expanded clone.

abundance: once
j_gene: TRBJ2-1
d_gene: TRBD1
v_gene: TRBV7-2
CDR3aa: CASTPDRGWDEQFF
CDR3nt: TGTGCCAGCACCCCCGACAGGGGGTGGGATGAGCAGTTCTTC

abundance: many
j_gene: TRBJ2-3
d_gene: NA
v_gene: TRBV5-1
CDR3aa: CASSLELLASSTDTQYF
CDR3nt: TGCGCCAGCAGCTTGGAGCTCTTAGCATCTAGCACAGATACGCAGTATTTT

abundance: few
j_gene: TRBJ2-5
d_gene: NA
v_gene: TRBV7-2
CDR3aa: CASSRKGQLGKETQYF
CDR3nt: TGTGCCAGCAGCCGAAAAGGACAGCTGGGAAAAGAGACCCAGTACTTC

abundance: few
j_gene: TRBJ2-4
d_gene: TRBD1
v_gene: TRBV7-2
CDR3aa: CASSFRGQGDQYF
CDR3nt: TGTGCCAGCAGCTTTCGTGGACAGGGGGACCAGTACTTC

abundance: NA
j_gene: TRBJ2-1
d_gene: TRBD1
v_gene: TRBV7-9
CDR3aa: CASSGTGGSYNEQFF
CDR3nt: TGTGCCAGCAGCGGGACAGGGGGCTCCTACAATGAGCAGTTCTTC

abundance: NA
j_gene: TRBJ2-4
d_gene: NA
v_gene: TRBV27
CDR3aa: CASRSGLLAKNIQYF
CDR3nt: TGTGCCAGCAGGAGTGGACTCCTAGCCAAAAACATTCAGTACTTC

abundance: NA
j_gene: TRBJ2-2
d_gene: NA
v_gene: TRBV5-6
CDR3aa: CASSGYAGTGELFF
CDR3nt: TGTGCCAGCAGCGGCTACGCCGGCACCGGGGAGCTGTTTTTT

abundance: NA
j_gene: TRBJ1-2
d_gene: NA
v_gene: TRBV2
CDR3aa: CASRDGGRDGYTF
CDR3nt: TGTGCCAGCAGGGATGGGGGACGGGATGGCTACACCTTC

abundance: NA
j_gene: TRBJ2-3
d_gene: TRBD1
v_gene: TRBV7-2
CDR3aa: CASSSRQGDTDTQYF
CDR3nt: TGTGCCAGCAGCTCGAGACAGGGGGACACAGATACGCAGTATTTT

abundance: NA
j_gene: TRBJ1-2
d_gene: NA
v_gene: TRBV10-3
CDR3aa: CASGSLRDTDYGYTF
CDR3nt: TGTGCCAGCGGGAGTCTTCGGGACACGGACTATGGCTACACCTTC

abundance: NA
j_gene: TRBJ2-3
d_gene: NA
v_gene: TRBV5-4
CDR3aa: CASSFQDSRTDTQYF
CDR3nt: TGTGCCAGCAGCTTCCAGGACAGCCGCACAGATACGCAGTATTTT

abundance: NA
j_gene: TRBJ2-7
d_gene: NA
v_gene: TRBV30
CDR3aa: CAGGFRGQIYEQYF
CDR3nt: TGTGCCGGAGGGTTCAGGGGACAGATCTACGAGCAGTACTTC

abundance: few
j_gene: TRBJ1-1
d_gene: NA
v_gene: TRBV7-3
CDR3aa: CASSPQGNTEAFF
CDR3nt: TGTGCCAGCAGCCCACAGGGGAACACTGAAGCTTTCTTT

abundance: many
j_gene: TRBJ1-1
d_gene: TRBD1
v_gene: TRBV29-1
CDR3aa: CSVAGQGNTEAFF
CDR3nt: TGCAGCGTTGCCGGACAGGGAAACACTGAAGCTTTCTTT

abundance: NA
j_gene: TRBJ2-7
d_gene: NA
v_gene: TRBV2
CDR3aa: CASKGGNEQYF
CDR3nt: TGTGCCAGCAAAGGGGGGAACGAGCAGTACTTC

abundance: NA
j_gene: TRBJ2-7
d_gene: NA
v_gene: TRBV5-6
CDR3aa: CASSLVAAEQYF
CDR3nt: TGTGCCAGCAGCTTAGTAGCGGCCGAGCAGTACTTC

abundance: NA
j_gene: TRBJ2-7
d_gene: TRBD2
v_gene: TRBV7-2
CDR3aa: CASSLAPGTIYEQYF
CDR3nt: TGTGCCAGCAGCTTAGCCCCCGGGACTATCTACGAGCAGTACTTC

abundance: NA
j_gene: TRBJ1-5
d_gene: TRBD1
v_gene: TRBV5-1
CDR3aa: CASRPTGDSNQPQHF
CDR3nt: TGCGCCAGCAGACCAACAGGGGATAGCAATCAGCCCCAGCATTTT

abundance: NA
j_gene: TRBJ1-2
d_gene: NA
v_gene: TRBV6-1
CDR3aa: CASKEGMDYGYTF
CDR3nt: TGTGCCAGCAAGGAGGGAATGGACTATGGCTACACCTTC

abundance: NA
j_gene: TRBJ1-4
d_gene: NA
v_gene: TRBV28
CDR3aa: CASSSADRNEKLFF
CDR3nt: TGTGCCAGCAGTTCGGCGGACCGTAATGAAAAACTGTTTTTT

abundance: NA
j_gene: TRBJ2-7
d_gene: NA
v_gene: TRBV7-2
CDR3aa: CASSSSGAQTYEQYF
CDR3nt: TGTGCCAGCAGCTCTTCCGGGGCTCAGACCTACGAGCAGTACTTC

abundance: NA
j_gene: TRBJ1-2
d_gene: NA
v_gene: TRBV28
CDR3aa: CASSSYGYTF
CDR3nt: TGTGCCAGCAGTTCCTATGGCTACACCTTC

abundance: NA
j_gene: TRBJ2-3
d_gene: NA
v_gene: TRBV5-1
CDR3aa: CASSLLWESTDTQYF
CDR3nt: TGCGCCAGCAGCTTGCTCTGGGAAAGCACAGATACGCAGTATTTT

abundance: NA
j_gene: TRBJ2-7
d_gene: NA
v_gene: TRBV5-4
CDR3aa: CASSLPEGPRDEQYF
CDR3nt: TGTGCCAGCAGCTTGCCGGAGGGCCCAAGGGACGAGCAGTACTTC

abundance: NA
j_gene: TRBJ1-5
d_gene: NA
v_gene: TRBV7-9
CDR3aa: CASSLDFRGNQPQHF
CDR3nt: TGTGCCAGCAGCTTAGATTTCCGAGGCAATCAGCCCCAGCATTTT

abundance: NA
j_gene: TRBJ1-3
d_gene: NA
v_gene: TRBV6-5
CDR3aa: CASSYSSTGSGNTIYF
CDR3nt: TGTGCCAGCAGTTACTCGAGCACAGGGTCTGGAAACACCATATATTTT

abundance: NA
j_gene: TRBJ2-7
d_gene: TRBD1
v_gene: TRBV20-1
CDR3aa: CSGRTGLEQYF
CDR3nt: TGCAGTGGCCGGACAGGGCTCGAGCAGTACTTC

abundance: NA
j_gene: TRBJ2-3
d_gene: NA
v_gene: TRBV11-2
CDR3aa: CASSYRPDTQYF
CDR3nt: TGTGCCAGCAGCTATCGCCCAGATACGCAGTATTTT

abundance: few
j_gene: TRBJ2-7
d_gene: TRBD2
v_gene: TRBV29-1
CDR3aa: CSVEDRGTSGLYEQYF
CDR3nt: TGCAGCGTTGAAGATCGAGGGACTAGCGGCCTTTACGAGCAGTACTTC

abundance: many
j_gene: TRBJ2-3
d_gene: NA
v_gene: TRBV27
CDR3aa: CASSLTESFTDTQYF
CDR3nt: TGTGCCAGCAGTTTGACAGAATCCTTCACAGATACGCAGTATTTT

abundance: NA
j_gene: TRBJ1-1
d_gene: TRBD1
v_gene: TRBV7-3
CDR3aa: CASSLTGGARNTEAFF
CDR3nt: TGTGCCAGCAGCCTAACAGGGGGCGCAAGGAACACTGAAGCTTTCTTT

abundance: NA
j_gene: TRBJ2-7
d_gene: TRBD2
v_gene: TRBV13
CDR3aa: CASSQGLAGDRYF
CDR3nt: TGTGCCAGCAGCCAGGGACTAGCGGGAGACCGGTACTTC

abundance: NA
j_gene: TRBJ2-7
d_gene: NA
v_gene: TRBV18
CDR3aa: CASADGTTSSYEQYF
CDR3nt: TGTGCCAGCGCAGACGGCACAACGTCGTCCTACGAGCAGTACTTC

abundance: once
j_gene: TRBJ2-1
d_gene: NA
v_gene: TRBV5-1
CDR3aa: CASSLLEVYNEQFF
CDR3nt: TGCGCCAGCAGCTTACTAGAAGTCTACAATGAGCAGTTCTTC

abundance: once
j_gene: TRBJ1-5
d_gene: NA
v_gene: TRBV19
CDR3aa: CASSIGLSWGQPQHF
CDR3nt: TGTGCCAGTAGTATAGGGCTTTCGTGGGGTCAGCCCCAGCATTTT

abundance: NA
j_gene: TRBJ2-5
d_gene: NA
v_gene: TRBV2
CDR3aa: CASNNRLQETQYF
CDR3nt: TGTGCCAGCAACAACAGACTCCAAGAGACCCAGTACTTC

abundance: once
j_gene: TRBJ2-1
d_gene: NA
v_gene: TRBV9
CDR3aa: CASSVELLGDNEQFF
CDR3nt: TGTGCCAGCAGCGTAGAGTTATTGGGGGACAATGAGCAGTTCTTC

abundance: NA
j_gene: TRBJ1-3
d_gene: TRBD1
v_gene: TRBV7-9
CDR3aa: CASTPGGGNLRTGNTIYF
CDR3nt: TGTGCCAGCACTCCAGGGGGGGGGAACCTACGTACTGGAAACACCATATATTTT

abundance: NA
j_gene: TRBJ2-3
d_gene: NA
v_gene: TRBV6-1
CDR3aa: CASGRGTDTQYF
CDR3nt: TGTGCCAGCGGAAGGGGGACAGATACGCAGTATTTT

abundance: few
j_gene: TRBJ1-2
d_gene: TRBD1
v_gene: TRBV7-2
CDR3aa: CASSLGQGYGYTF
CDR3nt: TGTGCCAGCAGCTTAGGACAGGGTTATGGCTACACCTTC

abundance: NA
j_gene: TRBJ2-7
d_gene: TRBD2
v_gene: TRBV6-6
CDR3aa: CASSPPGLDEQYF
CDR3nt: TGTGCCAGCAGCCCCCCCGGACTAGACGAGCAGTACTTC

abundance: NA
j_gene: TRBJ1-5
d_gene: NA
v_gene: TRBV5-6
CDR3aa: CASSSVRGGNQPQHF
CDR3nt: TGTGCCAGCAGCTCAGTCAGAGGCGGCAATCAGCCCCAGCATTTT

abundance: once
j_gene: TRBJ2-7
d_gene: TRBD2
v_gene: TRBV19
CDR3aa: CASSFGLAGGYEQYF
CDR3nt: TGTGCCAGTAGTTTTGGACTAGCGGGAGGCTACGAGCAGTACTTC

abundance: NA
j_gene: TRBJ1-6
d_gene: NA
v_gene: TRBV7-2
CDR3aa: CASSTRQSYNSPLHF
CDR3nt: TGTGCCAGCAGCACCCGACAGTCCTATAATTCACCCCTCCACTTT

abundance: NA
j_gene: TRBJ2-7
d_gene: TRBD1
v_gene: TRBV19
CDR3aa: CASSIRQGPMYEQYF
CDR3nt: TGTGCCAGTAGTATACGACAGGGACCCATGTACGAGCAGTACTTC

abundance: NA
j_gene: TRBJ1-1
d_gene: NA
v_gene: TRBV28
CDR3aa: CASSLWIRGKNTEAFF
CDR3nt: TGTGCCAGCAGTTTATGGATCCGGGGAAAGAACACTGAAGCTTTCTTT

abundance: many
j_gene: TRBJ1-1
d_gene: NA
v_gene: TRBV11-2
CDR3aa: CASTPPRNTEAFF
CDR3nt: TGTGCCAGCACCCCTCCTCGAAACACTGAAGCTTTCTTT

abundance: NA
j_gene: TRBJ2-6
d_gene: NA
v_gene: TRBV5-1
CDR3aa: CASSRDSGANVLTF
CDR3nt: TGCGCCAGCAGCCGGGACTCTGGGGCCAACGTCCTGACTTTC

abundance: NA
j_gene: TRBJ1-6
d_gene: NA
v_gene: TRBV5-1
CDR3aa: CASSLEKWDLGSPLHF
CDR3nt: TGCGCCAGCAGCCTGGAGAAATGGGACTTGGGTTCACCCCTCCACTTT

abundance: NA
j_gene: TRBJ2-3
d_gene: NA
v_gene: TRBV6-1
CDR3aa: CASSEIFAGADTQYF
CDR3nt: TGTGCCAGCAGTGAAATCTTCGCAGGGGCAGATACGCAGTATTTT

abundance: few
j_gene: TRBJ2-7
d_gene: NA
v_gene: TRBV6-6
CDR3aa: CASSYSAGNLPEQYF
CDR3nt: TGTGCCAGCAGTTACTCGGCGGGCAACCTACCCGAGCAGTACTTC

abundance: NA
j_gene: TRBJ2-1
d_gene: NA
v_gene: TRBV2
CDR3aa: CASRGGLEGTHNEQFF
CDR3nt: TGTGCCAGCAGGGGTGGTCTAGAGGGGACCCACAATGAGCAGTTCTTC